This TCR beta chain was identified during a study of CD8+ T cells in alopecia areata. Study-level information: The study gave treated patients oral tofacitinib at 5 to 10 mg twice daily. General study findings and limits: Scalp sample sequencing also detects resident alphabeta T cells of normal skin. Tofacitinib significantly reduced both scalp clonality and expanded CD8+ clones among the top 100. Many of the expanded lesional clones endured in scalp and blood while on tofacitinib.

The CDR3 totals 12 residues. CDR1 and CDR2 from the germline V gene are MNHNY and SVGAGI (reference sequence). Trimming pared 5 bases from V and 8 bases from J, leaving 12 bases between. Sequencing relied on a cDNA template that was reverse transcribed from extracted RNA. Produced via immunoSEQ multiplex PCR; TCRdb's table is partial and in-frame only. The sample includes approximately 140,000 clones, 75% to 85% of them seen just once. As for this clone: The antigen is undetermined.

Treatment noted: oral pan-JAK inhibitor, 5-10 mg twice daily. This chain uses TRBV6-6 with TRBJ1-1; D may be TRBD1 (5 bases). This sequence was found in a human donor with alopecia areata. Sequenced here: CD8+ T cells sorted from blood, sampled at week 4, from a patient treated with tofacitinib. The CDR3 coding sequence is TGTGCCAGCAGTAGACAGAGTCGAGAAGCTTTCTTT. This translates into CASSRQSREAFF.